The 9 T cell receptor beta chains below all came from one sample that was sequenced in a study of early T cells in non-severe SARS-CoV-2 infection. MiXCR, applied by TCRdb to the 5' RACE reads, yields one record per CDR3 protein. The table has tens of thousands of distinct CDR3 sequences, approximately 6.1% seen once. Material for sequencing was whole blood. The receptors were gathered from an adult who was a healthcare worker with PCR-confirmed SARS-CoV-2 infection or an uninfected control (not recorded which).

This clonotype showed up many times. The chain links TRBV20-1 to TRBJ2-5; no definite D call. Trimming shortened V by 6 bases and J by 3 bases, and 8 bases separated the two germline ends. Germline V gene data show CDR1 as DFQATT and CDR2 as SNEGSKA (reference sequence). The length of the CDR3 is 11 residues. CDR3 nucleotides: TGCAGTGCGCCAGATGAAGAGACCCAGTACTTC. Its translation: CSAPDEETQYF.

This clonotype was detected a few times. The V call is TRBV7-8, the J call TRBJ1-3; D possibly corresponds to TRBD1 (6 bases). The CDR3 is made up of 14 amino acids. Germline loops: CDR1 SGHVS, CDR2 FQNEAQ. V was pared by 3 bases and J by 0 bases, with 6 bases between. The CDR3 region has the DNA TGTGCCAGCAGCTTGACAGGCTCTGGAAACACCATATATTTT. The encoded protein is CASSLTGSGNTIYF.

This clonotype was recorded many times. The rearrangement joins TRBV11-2 to TRBJ2-2; D uncertain. The germline V gene has CDR1 SGHAT and CDR2 FQNNGV. V lost 7 bases and J lost 4, with 13 bases in between. This CDR3 region has 14 residues. Here the CDR3 reads CASTWGRSTGELFF. The CDR3 coding sequence is TGTGCCAGCACCTGGGGTAGGAGCACCGGGGAGCTGTTTTTT.

The chain uses TRBV3-1 and TRBJ1-3, with a weak D call TRBD1 (5 bases). The length of the CDR3 is 15 residues. Germline CDR1 reads LGHDT; CDR2 reads YNNKEL (reference sequence). V lost 4 bases, J lost 3 bases, and 13 bases lay in between. The CDR3 protein is CASSRQGDDGNTIYF. The CDR3 DNA reads TGTGCCAGCAGCCGGCAGGGAGACGATGGAAACACCATATATTTT.

This clonotype was seen many times. The chain combines TRBV4-2 with TRBJ2-1; TRBD1 matches at 10 bases. CDR1 and CDR2 (germline): LGHNA, YNFKEQ. The CDR3 is 14 amino acids. The V and J ends lost 5 bases and 6 bases, in that order; junction bases with no gene match: 4. The CDR3 coding sequence is TGTGCCAGCAGCACGGACAGGGGGGTCAATGAGCAGTTCTTC. Its protein product is CASSTDRGVNEQFF.

In this sample, this clonotype turned up many times. The chain has TRBV11-2 and TRBJ2-7; 7 bases are shared with TRBD1. CDR1 and CDR2 from the germline V gene are SGHAT and FQNNGV. This CDR3 is 17 amino acids long. V dropped 6 bases and J dropped 4; count of bases not matched to a gene: 18. Here the CDR3 reads CASRPGRGRTGRYEQYF. CDR3 nucleotides: TGTGCCAGCAGGCCCGGCCGCGGCCGGACAGGTAGATACGAGCAGTACTTC.

This clonotype was counted between two and nine times. This chain uses TRBV18 with TRBJ2-1; 14 nucleotides line up with TRBD2. This CDR3 spans 18 amino acids. The trim removed 3 bases at V and 7 bases at J, leaving 11 bases unmatched. Germline values: CDR1 KGHSH, CDR2 LQKENI. CDR3 coding DNA: TGTGCCAGCTCACCCCCGCCCGGGACTAGCGGGAGTTTAAATGAGCAGTTCTTC. Amino acids: CASSPPPGTSGSLNEQFF.

Points on this clonotype: It may be a read error: a sequence one base away is much more abundant. The CDR3 nucleotides read TGTGCCTGCAGTTTTGAACAGGCTTACACAGATACGCAGTATTTT. Translated: CACSFEQAYTDTQYF. The chain recombines TRBV12-3 or TRBV12-4 with TRBJ2-3, with D possibly TRBD1 on 5 matching bases. The CDR3 runs to 15 residues.

This clonotype was seen many times. This chain uses TRBV20-1 with TRBJ2-1; TRBD1 is a possible D gene (6 bases). V shed 0 bases and J shed 7 bases, with 16 bases lying between them. CDR3 length: 15 residues. Looked up from germline, CDR1 is DFQATT and CDR2 is SNEGSKA (reference sequence). The CDR3 reads CSARDQQGWYNEQFF. In nucleotides, the CDR3 is TGCAGTGCTAGAGATCAGCAGGGGTGGTATAATGAGCAGTTCTTC.